A single sample is the source of the 26 T cell receptor beta chains below, sequenced in a study of T cells in Graves' hyperthyroidism and ophthalmopathy. The CDR3 regions of TCR beta were amplified from RNA transcripts. HTBI primers were employed in a first-round RT-PCR of the TCR CDR3. MiXCR, applied by TCRdb to the multiplex PCR reads, yields one record per CDR3 protein. The sample shows around 300,000 distinct CDR3 sequences, around 13% of them seen only once. The sequenced sample was blood. The receptors originated from a woman aged 40 to 49 with Graves' hyperthyroidism.

This clonotype has ten or more counts. The rearrangement links TRBV2 to TRBJ2-1; possible D gene TRBD1, 5 bases. The CDR3 totals 13 residues. Between the trimmed V and J ends, which lost 4 bases and 8 bases, there was a span of 12 bases. CDR1 is SNHLY and CDR2 is FYNNEI in the germline V gene. The CDR3: CASSGEGADEQFF. The CDR3 coding sequence is TGTGCCAGCAGTGGGGAAGGGGCGGATGAGCAGTTCTTC.

In regard to this clonotype: A read error may explain this, as a much larger clone is one base away. The rearrangement uses TRBV12-3 or TRBV12-4 and TRBJ1-1; no definite D call. This CDR3 has 13 residues. The CDR3 nucleotides read TGTGCCAGCAGTCCCTTTGGCGACACTGAAGTTTTCTTT. As protein: CASSPFGDTEVFF.

The V gene is TRBV5-8, the J gene TRBJ1-1; D is ambiguous. This CDR3 comprises 12 residues. The ends were cut back, 10 bases at V and 8 bases at J, with 18 bases in the middle. The germline V gene encodes CDR1 SGHTS and CDR2 YDEGEE. The CDR3 sequence is CASYWGAGEAFF. As DNA, the CDR3 is TGTGCCTCCTATTGGGGAGCGGGGGAAGCTTTCTTT.

The sample holds a few counts of this clonotype. The chain links TRBV27 to TRBJ2-5; TRBD1 matches 10 bases. Germline CDR1 reads MNHEY; CDR2 reads SMNVEV (reference sequence). The CDR3 extends over 14 amino acids. Trimming cost V 6 bases and J 6 bases; bases outside gene matches: 7. CDR3 loop: CASSRDRGFQTQYF. The CDR3 nucleotides are TGTGCCAGCAGCAGGGACAGGGGCTTCCAGACCCAGTACTTC.

Of note for this clonotype: A much more abundant neighbour one base away suggests this may be a read error. CDR3 DNA sequence: TGTGCCAGCAGTTTGCAGGCGGCTTACAATGAGCAGTTCTTC. Translation gives CASSLQAAYNEQFF. This rearrangement joins TRBV12-3 or TRBV12-4 to TRBJ2-1, with unresolved D. The CDR3 extends over 14 amino acids. V lost 3 bases and J lost 4, with 10 bases in between.

There are many counts of this clonotype. V usage is TRBV20-1 and J usage is TRBJ2-1; 10 bases map to TRBD2. Germline assignment: CDR1 DFQATT and CDR2 SNEGSKA (reference sequence). V was clipped by 6 bases and J by 9 bases; unmatched bases: 14. The CDR3 has 15 amino acids. The CDR3 sequence: CSASPGTSAFGEQFF. The CDR3 nucleotides are TGCAGTGCGAGTCCCGGGACTAGCGCCTTTGGTGAGCAGTTCTTC.

This clonotype was picked up many times. The V and J genes are TRBV7-8 and TRBJ2-7; D is undetermined. Germline V gives CDR1 SGHVS, CDR2 FQNEAQ. The CDR3 has 13 amino acids. With 7 bases removed from V and 1 base from J, the gap between germline ends came to 11 bases. CDR3 bases: TGTGCCAGCAACTTGCAGAGTTCCTACGAGCAGTACTTC. Amino acid sequence: CASNLQSSYEQYF. Full variable domain (remainder filled in from reference TRBV7-8 and TRBJ2-7): GAGVSQSPRYKVAKRGQDVALRCDPISGHVSLFWYQQALGQGPEFLTYFQNEAQLDKSGLPSDRFFAERPEGSVSTLKIQRTQQEDSAVYLCASNLQSSYEQYFGPGTRLTVT.

Ten or more counts support this clonotype. The chain recombines TRBV20-1 with TRBJ2-5, with D perhaps TRBD1 (6 bases). Germline CDR1 reads DFQATT; CDR2 reads SNEGSKA (reference sequence). V was trimmed by 4 bases and J by 5 bases, leaving 11 bases between them. This CDR3 comprises 12 residues. The CDR3 loop is CSANTGMETQYF. Here the CDR3 DNA reads TGCAGTGCTAACACAGGGATGGAGACCCAGTACTTC.

This clonotype appeared many times. V gene TRBV27 combines with J gene TRBJ2-6, with D hard to call. The CDR3 spans 16 residues. In germline, CDR1 is MNHEY, CDR2 SMNVEV (reference sequence). Trimming shortened V by 10 bases and J by 0 bases, and 16 bases separated the two germline ends. The CDR3 reads CATGLSGPSGANVLTF. CDR3 nucleotides: TGTGCCACCGGGTTGTCAGGTCCCTCTGGGGCCAACGTCCTGACTTTC.

This clonotype has at least ten counts. The chain combines TRBV10-2 with TRBJ2-5; unclear D gene. Trimming pared 0 bases from V and 10 bases from J, leaving 6 bases between. The CDR3 contains 11 residues. Germline V lookup: CDR1 WSHSY, CDR2 SAAADI. This CDR3 is CASSESWDQYF. Here the CDR3 DNA reads TGCGCCAGCAGTGAGTCTTGGGACCAGTACTTC.

On this clonotype: Since a much larger clone is just one base distant, this may be a read error. The chain links TRBV2 to TRBJ1-4; D perhaps matches TRBD1 (6 bases). The CDR3 is 12 residues long. Deletions cut 9 bases from V and 5 bases from J, with 10 bases between. From germline, CDR1 is SNHLY and CDR2 FYNNEI. The CDR3 is CASTGGNEKLFF. For the CDR3, the DNA is TGTGCCAGTACCGGGGGCAATGAAAAACTGTTTTTT.

This clonotype has at least ten counts. The CDR3 loop reads CASSKAGTSDLETQYF. CDR3 nucleotide sequence: TGCGCCAGCAGCAAAGCCGGGACTAGCGATTTAGAGACCCAGTACTTC. The chain links TRBV5-1 to TRBJ2-5, with 10 bases matching TRBD2. The junction had 10 bases not matched to a gene; V was cut back by 4 bases and J by 4 bases. CDR3 length: 16 amino acids. Germline-derived CDR1 and CDR2 are SGHRS and YFSETQ.

With respect to this clonotype: A much larger clone is a single base away; this may be a read error. V is TRBV15 and J is TRBJ2-7; D not certain. The CDR3 is made up of 12 amino acids. From germline, CDR1 is LNHNV and CDR2 YYDKDF (reference sequence). The CDR3 spells CATSKSGYGQYF. The CDR3 DNA reads TGTGCCACCAGCAAGAGTGGGTACGGGCAGTACTTC.

The chain recombines TRBV6-1 with TRBJ1-2; TRBD1 matches at 9 bases. With 8 bases clipped from V and 6 bases from J, the junction kept 7 bases outside the gene matches. This CDR3 has 13 residues. Germline V gene sequence: CDR1 MNHNS, CDR2 SASEGT. CDR3: CASRQGERDGYTF. CDR3 in DNA: TGTGCCAGCCGACAGGGGGAACGGGATGGCTACACCTTC.

This clonotype was counted at least ten times. The V call is TRBV20-1, the J call TRBJ2-1; D possibly corresponds to TRBD2 (6 bases). Trimming stripped 0 bases from V and 4 bases from J, with 13 bases between. CDR1 is DFQATT, CDR2 SNEGSKA, per germline (reference sequence). The CDR3 extends over 15 amino acids. CDR3 sequence (DNA): TGCAGTGCTAGAGATTCAGGACTACGTTACAATGAGCAGTTCTTC. Its protein product is CSARDSGLRYNEQFF.

V is TRBV18 and J is TRBJ1-5, with D tentatively TRBD1 (6 bases). Trimming took 2 bases from V and 6 from J, leaving 17 bases between them. The germline CDR1 and CDR2 sequences are KGHSH and LQKENI. The CDR3 consists of 16 residues. The CDR3 bases are TGTGCCAGCTCACCAAGTAACAGGGAGGTCGCTCAGCCCCAGCATTTT. This translates into CASSPSNREVAQPQHF.

This clonotype has ten or more counts. The chain combines TRBV2 with TRBJ1-1, with a possible D match to TRBD1 (5 bases). Trimming left V 4 bases short and J 5 bases short, with 14 bases between. Germline V gene sequence: CDR1 SNHLY, CDR2 FYNNEI. The CDR3 consists of 14 residues. The CDR3 spells CASSGWGGGTEAFF. CDR3 DNA sequence: TGTGCCAGCAGTGGATGGGGGGGAGGGACTGAAGCTTTCTTT.

This clonotype was seen ten or more times. The rearrangement links TRBV7-9 to TRBJ2-1; a weak D match, TRBD2 (5 bases). CDR3 length: 13 amino acids. V lost 5 bases to trimming and J lost 6 bases, with 11 bases between them. Germline V lookup: CDR1 SEHNR, CDR2 FQNEAQ (reference sequence). The CDR3 spells CASSTLGLNEQFF. The CDR3 DNA reads TGTGCCAGCAGCACCCTAGGACTCAATGAGCAGTTCTTC.

The chain uses TRBV20-1 and TRBJ2-6; 10 bases match TRBD1. The V gene's germline CDR1 is DFQATT and CDR2 SNEGSKA (reference sequence). The junction had 7 bases not matched to a gene; V was cut back by 4 bases and J by 1 base. The CDR3 runs to 17 residues. Written as DNA, the CDR3 is TGCAGTGCTATGGGACAGGGGTTCCCTTCTGGGGCCAACGTCCTGACTTTC. It specifies CSAMGQGFPSGANVLTF.

At least ten counts were recorded for this clonotype. The V gene is TRBV12-3 or TRBV12-4, the J gene TRBJ2-1; TRBD2 matches at 10 bases. Unmatched junction bases numbered 6, after V lost 2 bases and J lost 5 bases. The CDR3 sequence is 16 residues long. The CDR3 DNA reads as TGTGCCAGCAGTTTATCCAGCGGGAGGGGAAACAATGAGCAGTTCTTC. This sequence encodes CASSLSSGRGNNEQFF.

This rearrangement joins TRBV2 to TRBJ2-5; 12 bases are shared with TRBD1. The germline V gene has CDR1 SNHLY and CDR2 FYNNEI. This CDR3 is 16 amino acids long. The J segment lost 4 bases and the V segment lost 6 bases, leaving 9 bases of the junction unmatched. The CDR3 loop reads CASRFPGQGAGETQYF. In DNA form, the CDR3 reads TGTGCCAGCAGATTTCCGGGACAGGGGGCTGGAGAGACCCAGTACTTC.

This clonotype was counted many times. The chain links TRBV19 to TRBJ2-1; TRBD2 aligns across 7 bases. V shed 2 bases and J 8 bases; nucleotides not matched to a gene: 9. The germline V gene encodes CDR1 LNHDA and CDR2 SQIVND (reference sequence). The CDR3 totals 15 residues. The CDR3 loop is CASSILGGPADEQFF. The DNA for the CDR3 is TGTGCCAGTAGTATACTGGGAGGGCCAGCGGATGAGCAGTTCTTC.

The sample holds many counts of this clonotype. The J gene is TRBJ1-5, the V gene TRBV24-1; 7 nucleotides match TRBD1. Per the germline V gene, CDR1 is KGHDR and CDR2 is SFDVKD. The CDR3 sequence is 15 residues long. Losses at the gene ends were 4 bases for V and 3 bases for J; bases not matched to a gene: 5. The CDR3 DNA reads TGTGCCACCAGTGAAGCAGGGGGAAACAATCAGCCCCAGCATTTT. Amino acids: CATSEAGGNNQPQHF.

This clonotype occurred many times. This chain links TRBV28 with TRBJ2-7; the match to TRBD2 covers 16 bases. Germline lookup yields CDR1 MDHEN and CDR2 SYDVKM. The CDR3 is 16 amino acids. V gave up 5 bases and J gave up 4 bases; unmatched junction bases: 5. In DNA, the CDR3 is TGTGCCAGCAGTCCGGGACTAGCGGGAGGGTTATACGAGCAGTACTTC. Translated, it gives CASSPGLAGGLYEQYF.

In its sample, this clonotype was seen many times. The J gene is TRBJ2-3, the V gene TRBV28; a weak D match, TRBD1 (6 bases). Trimming pared 4 bases from V and 3 bases from J, leaving 17 bases between. Germline values: CDR1 MDHEN, CDR2 SYDVKM. The CDR3 runs 16 residues. The CDR3 region is CASSSSLPGDTDTQYF. CDR3 bases: TGTGCCAGCAGTTCATCGTTGCCAGGGGATACAGATACGCAGTATTTT.

This clonotype was seen repeatedly, ten times or more. The rearrangement joins TRBV27 to TRBJ1-1; a weak D match, TRBD1 (5 bases). The CDR3 totals 15 residues. The ends were cut back, 1 base at V and 4 bases at J, with 13 bases in the middle. Germline V gives CDR1 MNHEY, CDR2 SMNVEV (reference sequence). CDR3 sequence (DNA): TGTGCCAGCAGTTTATTGCGGTTGAGGGGCACTGAAGCTTTCTTT. Amino acid sequence: CASSLLRLRGTEAFF.